This T cell receptor beta chain was retrieved from a study of read filtering for tumor transcriptome and immune sequencing. CDR1 is MDHEN, CDR2 SYDVKM, per germline. This CDR3 has 14 amino acids. Worth noting for this clonotype: Just one base apart from a much larger clone, this may be a read error.

This library used around 400 ng RNA and molecular barcoded adaptors spanning alpha/delta and beta/gamma chains. TCRdb used MiXCR to reprocess the reads, holding one entry per CDR3 protein. The sample shows approximately 58,000 distinct CDR3 sequences, roughly 12% of them seen only once. Material for sequencing was a population of CD138-negative cells sorted from bone marrow. This receptor was obtained from a donor at least 40 years old with multiple myeloma. The gene calls are TRBV28 and TRBJ2-2, with D tentatively TRBD1 (6 bases). CDR3 amino acids: CASTLWGRTGELFF. CDR3 sequence (DNA): TGTGCCAGCACTTTATGGGGGCGCACCGGGGAGCTGTTTTTT. The full variable domain, rest sourced from reference TRBV28 and TRBJ2-2, is DVKVTQSSRYLVKRTGEKVFLECVQDMDHENMFWYRQDPGLGLRLIYFSYDVKMKEKGDIPEGYSVSREKKERFSLILESASTNQTSMYLCASTLWGRTGELFFGEGSRLTVL.